This T cell receptor (beta chain) stems from a study of control samples from healthy donors and cancer patients. This clone was seen once. Trimming removed 0 bases from V and 3 bases from J, with 14 bases in between. The V gene's germline CDR1 is MNHEY and CDR2 SVGAGI. The length of the CDR3 is 16 residues. Assay used: immunoSEQ multiplex PCR; TCRdb lists only in-frame clones, some missing. The sample carries some 120,000 clones, 85% to 95% recorded once. This clonotype was obtained from a man aged 30 to 39 in good health. The chain employs TRBV6-5 and TRBJ1-2; D ambiguous. The sample was blood. The CDR3 protein is CASSYSPANPYYGYTF. In DNA, the CDR3 is TGTGCCAGCAGTTACTCGCCAGCGAACCCGTACTATGGCTACACCTTC.